These T cell receptor beta chains were read from a single sample in a study of cytomegalovirus exposure and HLA in healthy donors. Produced via immunoSEQ multiplex PCR; TCRdb's table is partial and in-frame only. Its table lists under 200,000 clones. The specimen was PBMCs. These receptors all come from a man in his thirties or forties in good health and CMV-seronegative. Both conserved end residues are part of each CDR3. The D gene is left open where the match is weak.

d_call	v_call	j_call	cdr3_nt	cdr3_aa
TRBD1	TRBV4-2	TRBJ1-2	TGTGCCAGCAGCCTAGGGACAGCCAATACCTATGGCTACACCTTC	CASSLGTANTYGYTF
TRBD1	TRBV7-9	TRBJ1-5	TGTGCCAGCAGCCCGCCCGGACAGGGTGATCAGCCCCAGCATTTT	CASSPPGQGDQPQHF
TRBD2	TRBV2	TRBJ2-1	TGTGCCAGCAGGGCTAGCGGGACGACAAGCTCCTACAATGAGCAGTTCTTC	CASRASGTTSSYNEQFF
.	TRBV5-5	TRBJ2-7	TGTGCCAGCAGCCCACGCGCCTACGAGCAGTACTTC	CASSPRAYEQYF
.	TRBV27	TRBJ1-1	TGTGCCAGCATCCCGCGGATCGGATGGAACACTGAAGCTTTCTTT	CASIPRIGWNTEAFF
.	TRBV15	TRBJ2-1	TGTGCCACCAGCAGAGATGGGGCCGATGAGCAGTTCTTC	CATSRDGADEQFF
TRBD2	TRBV29-1	TRBJ2-7	TGCAGCGTTGAAGGTCTAGCGGGAGGGTCGCCCTACGAGCAGTACTTC	CSVEGLAGGSPYEQYF
TRBD2	TRBV7-3	TRBJ2-3	TGTGCCAGCAGCTTATATCGTATTGGACTAGCGGGTTCCGATACGCAGTATTTT	CASSLYRIGLAGSDTQYF
TRBD1	TRBV30	TRBJ2-7	TGTGCCTTTGGACAGGGGGCTTACGAGCAGTACTTC	CAFGQGAYEQYF
TRBD1	TRBV2	TRBJ1-2	TGTGCCAGCAGTGGACAGGGAGAAGACTATGGCTACACCTTC	CASSGQGEDYGYTF
TRBD2	TRBV5-1	TRBJ2-5	TGCGCCAGCAGCTTTCTAGCGGGAAGCCAAGAGACCCAGTACTTC	CASSFLAGSQETQYF